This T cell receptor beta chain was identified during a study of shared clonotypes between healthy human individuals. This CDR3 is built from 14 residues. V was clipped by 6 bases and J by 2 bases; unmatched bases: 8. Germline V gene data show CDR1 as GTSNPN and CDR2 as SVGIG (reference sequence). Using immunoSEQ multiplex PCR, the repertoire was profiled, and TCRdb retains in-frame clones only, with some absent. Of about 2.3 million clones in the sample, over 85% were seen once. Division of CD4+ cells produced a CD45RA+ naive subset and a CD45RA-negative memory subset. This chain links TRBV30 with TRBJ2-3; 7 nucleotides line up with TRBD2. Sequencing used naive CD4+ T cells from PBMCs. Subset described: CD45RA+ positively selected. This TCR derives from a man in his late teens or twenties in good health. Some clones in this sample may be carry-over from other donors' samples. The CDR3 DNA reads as TGTGCCTGCGCACCGGGACTATACACAGATACGCAGTATTTT. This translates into CACAPGLYTDTQYF.